This is a list of T cell receptor beta chains from one sample in a study of T cell repertoires in cytomegalovirus infection. No antigen is known for these receptors. TCRdb called the reads again in MiXCR, with one record for every CDR3 protein. In the table there are over 250,000 distinct CDR3 sequences, approximately 22% of which are singletons. This specimen was cultured PBMCs, taken from culture after CMV antigen stimulation. The receptors shown here come from a human donor in good health (CMV status not recorded). Some clones in this sample may be carry-over from other donors' samples. Both conserved end residues are part of each CDR3. The order of the fields is V gene, clone size, J gene, D gene, CDR3 DNA, CDR3 protein. The D gene is left open where the match is weak. The listing skips clone size in some rows; elsewhere it reads once, few, many or a size class.

V: TRBV7-6
size: few
J: TRBJ2-3
D: TRBD2
DNA: TGTGCCAGCAGCTTGTCAGCGGGAGGCCCAGATACGCAGTATTTT
CDR3: CASSLSAGGPDTQYF

V: TRBV28
size: .
J: TRBJ1-2
D: .
DNA: TGTGCCAGCAGTTTAAACGGGGCTCAAGGCTATGGCTACACCTTC
CDR3: CASSLNGAQGYGYTF

V: TRBV5-6
size: few
J: TRBJ1-4
D: .
DNA: TGTGCCAGCAGCTCGGTTATGAATGAAAAACTGTTTTTT
CDR3: CASSSVMNEKLFF

V: TRBV19
size: .
J: TRBJ2-2
D: TRBD2
DNA: TGTGCCAGTACTTGGACTAGCGGGAGGGCTGGAACCGGGGAGCTGTTTTTT
CDR3: CASTWTSGRAGTGELFF

V: TRBV20-1
size: many
J: TRBJ1-2
D: TRBD1
DNA: TGCAGTGTTTGGACAGGGGGCAACTATGGCTACACCTTC
CDR3: CSVWTGGNYGYTF

V: TRBV5-4
size: many
J: TRBJ2-1
D: .
DNA: TGTGCCAGCAGCTCAGGGATCGTAGAATACAATGAGCAGTTCTTC
CDR3: CASSSGIVEYNEQFF

V: TRBV6-6
size: few
J: TRBJ1-1
D: TRBD1
DNA: TGTGCCAGCCGGACAGGAAGGAACACTGAAGCTTTCTTT
CDR3: CASRTGRNTEAFF

V: TRBV6-6
size: .
J: TRBJ1-2
D: .
DNA: TGTGCCAGCAGACCGACCCAGGGACGGCACTATGGCTACACCTTC
CDR3: CASRPTQGRHYGYTF

V: TRBV10-3
size: .
J: TRBJ1-1
D: .
DNA: TGTGCCATCGGTTTTTCGGTGGACACTGAAGCTTTCTTT
CDR3: CAIGFSVDTEAFF

V: TRBV6-5
size: few
J: TRBJ2-7
D: .
DNA: TGTGCCAGCAGTCGCAGGGAAAACTCCTACGAGCAGTACTTC
CDR3: CASSRRENSYEQYF

V: TRBV19
size: few
J: TRBJ2-2
D: .
DNA: TGTGCCAGTAGTATAGATTTAGTCTGGTCAGACACCGGGGAGCTGTTTTTT
CDR3: CASSIDLVWSDTGELFF

V: TRBV7-2
size: many
J: TRBJ1-1
D: .
DNA: TGTGCCAGCAGCTTAGCTCTCGGGTCTGAAGCTTTCTTT
CDR3: CASSLALGSEAFF

V: TRBV7-9
size: .
J: TRBJ1-2
D: TRBD1
DNA: TGTGCCAGCAGCTTAATAGGGACAGCTAACTATGGCTACACCTTC
CDR3: CASSLIGTANYGYTF

V: TRBV5-4
size: .
J: TRBJ1-2
D: .
DNA: TGTGCCAGCAGCTTGGAGACTCAGGGTTTCTATGGCTACACCTTC
CDR3: CASSLETQGFYGYTF

V: TRBV6-2/TRBV6-3
size: .
J: TRBJ1-2
D: .
DNA: TGTGCCAGCAGTCTCCAACCTCAGGGTAACTATGGCTACACCTTC
CDR3: CASSLQPQGNYGYTF

V: TRBV7-2
size: many
J: TRBJ2-7
D: TRBD2
DNA: TGTGCCAGCAGCACCCTAGCGGGAGTAGGCTACGAGCAGTACTTC
CDR3: CASSTLAGVGYEQYF

V: TRBV6-2/TRBV6-3
size: few
J: TRBJ1-1
D: TRBD1
DNA: TGTGCCAGCAGCCCGTTGACAGGGGGCCTCGGGACCCCTGAAGCTTTCTTT
CDR3: CASSPLTGGLGTPEAFF